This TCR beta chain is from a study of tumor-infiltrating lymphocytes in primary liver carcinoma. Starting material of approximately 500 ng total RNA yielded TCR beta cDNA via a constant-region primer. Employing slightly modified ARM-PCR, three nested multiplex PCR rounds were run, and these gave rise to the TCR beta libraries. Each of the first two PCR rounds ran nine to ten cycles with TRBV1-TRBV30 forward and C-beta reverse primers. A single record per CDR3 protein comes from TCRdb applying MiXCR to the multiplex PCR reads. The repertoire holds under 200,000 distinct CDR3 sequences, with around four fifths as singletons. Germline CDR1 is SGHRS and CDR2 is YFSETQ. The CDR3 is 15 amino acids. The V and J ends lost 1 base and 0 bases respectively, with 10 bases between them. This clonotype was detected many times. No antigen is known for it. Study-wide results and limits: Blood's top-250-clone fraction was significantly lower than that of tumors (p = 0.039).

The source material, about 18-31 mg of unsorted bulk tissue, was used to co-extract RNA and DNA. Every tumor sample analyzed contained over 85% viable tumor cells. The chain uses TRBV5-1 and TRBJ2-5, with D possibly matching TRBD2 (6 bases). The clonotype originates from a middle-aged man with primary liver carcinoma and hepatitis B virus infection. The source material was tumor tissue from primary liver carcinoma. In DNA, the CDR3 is TGCGCCAGCAGCTTGACCGGGACTCACCAAGAGACCCAGTACTTC. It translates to CASSLTGTHQETQYF.